The following is a T cell receptor beta chain sequence with its context. The data derive from a study of blood T cell repertoires in COVID-19. The method was immunoSEQ multiplex PCR; TCRdb's version includes in-frame clones alone and lacks a portion of them. The profile shows approximately 97,000 clones, 85% of them singletons. V lost 4 bases and J lost 6, with 14 bases in between. This CDR3 spans 14 amino acids. Germline values: CDR1 KGHDR, CDR2 SFDVKD. V gene TRBV24-1 combines with J gene TRBJ1-2; a possible D gene is TRBD1 (6 bases). The origin of this receptor is an elderly man with acute or convalescent COVID-19. Sequencing used peripheral blood. The CDR3 DNA reads as TGTGCCACCAGTGAGCTCGGACAGCAGAATGGCTACACCTTC. It encodes CATSELGQQNGYTF.